The 18 T cell receptor beta chains presented below share a single source sample, sequenced in a study of T cells in Graves' hyperthyroidism and ophthalmopathy. Amplified TCR beta CDR3 regions came from RNA transcripts. The TCR CDR3 was amplified in a first-round RT-PCR using the HTBI primer set. A single record per CDR3 protein comes from TCRdb applying MiXCR to the multiplex PCR reads. The data contain about 400,000 distinct CDR3 sequences, about 13% of them singletons. Sequenced: blood. The origin of the receptors is a woman aged 18-30 years with Graves' hyperthyroidism.

This clonotype was recorded at least ten times. This sequence joins TRBV27 and TRBJ2-3; D remains unclear. Trimming left V 2 bases short and J 11 bases short, with 11 bases between. This CDR3 is 12 amino acids long. CDR1 and CDR2 (germline): MNHEY, SMNVEV (reference sequence). In DNA form, the CDR3 reads TGTGCCAGCAGTTTAGGACCCACTAAGCAGTATTTT. Translated, it gives CASSLGPTKQYF.

CDR3 sequence (DNA): TGTGCCAGCAGTACACCCACATCTCCTGAAGCTTTCTTT. Protein: CASSTPTSPEAFF. The genes are TRBV27 and TRBJ1-1, with D uncertain. Per the germline V gene, CDR1 is MNHEY and CDR2 is SMNVEV (reference sequence). The V end was cut by 5 bases, the J end by 6 bases, with 13 bases between. This CDR3 is 13 amino acids long.

In this sample, this clonotype turned up many times. CDR3 coding DNA: TGTGCCAGCAGTTCTCGGACAGGGGCGAACACTGAAGCTTTCTTT. Its protein is CASSSRTGANTEAFF. The rearrangement joins TRBV6-1 to TRBJ1-1; 9 bases are shared with TRBD1. Germline assignment: CDR1 MNHNS and CDR2 SASEGT. Trimming at V came to 5 bases and at J to 1 base, leaving 5 bases not matched to a gene. This CDR3 comprises 15 residues.

This clonotype was seen at least ten times. V is TRBV6-1 and J is TRBJ1-4, with D maybe TRBD1 (5 bases). Trimming took off 6 bases at V and 1 base at J, with 21 bases between the two ends. CDR3 size: 18 residues. CDR1 MNHNS and CDR2 SASEGT come from the germline V gene. The CDR3 sequence: CASSPGLWEFGTNEKLFF. The CDR3 DNA sequence: TGTGCCAGCAGCCCGGGACTCTGGGAGTTCGGAACTAATGAAAAACTGTTTTTT.

This clonotype has more than one count but fewer than ten. V and J are TRBV27 and TRBJ2-4; possibly TRBD1 for D (6 bases). Germline CDR1 reads MNHEY; CDR2 reads SMNVEV (reference sequence). This CDR3 is 16 amino acids long. The V end lost 4 bases, the J end lost 2 bases, and 15 bases lay between the germline ends. The CDR3 sequence: CASSSLRGRTKNIQYF. The DNA of the CDR3 is TGTGCCAGCAGTTCCCTCAGGGGCAGGACCAAAAACATTCAGTACTTC.

This clonotype turned up a few times. The V gene is TRBV9, the J gene TRBJ2-7; the match to TRBD2 covers 7 bases. V was pared by 7 bases and J by 7 bases, with 11 bases of the junction left unmatched. Germline assignment: CDR1 SGDLS and CDR2 YYNGEE. The CDR3 runs 13 residues. The CDR3 bases are TGTGCCAGCTCTCTGGGAGGGCCGCGGGAGCAGTACTTC. This gives the protein CASSLGGPREQYF. The full variable domain, its missing parts supplied by reference TRBV9 and TRBJ2-7, is DSGVTQTPKHLITATGQRVTLRCSPRSGDLSVYWYQQSLDQGLQFLIQYYNGEERAKGNILERFSAQQFPDLHSELNLSSLELGDSALYFCASSLGGPREQYFGPGTRLTVT.

This clonotype has ten or more counts. The chain couples TRBV7-2 to TRBJ2-2, with 13 positions matching TRBD2. J lost 6 bases, V lost 5 bases, and 6 bases had no gene match. The CDR3 consists of 16 residues. Per the germline V gene, CDR1 is SGHTA and CDR2 is FQGNSA. CDR3 amino acids: CASSPGTSGTAGELFF. CDR3 DNA sequence: TGTGCCAGCAGCCCTGGGACTAGCGGGACCGCCGGGGAGCTGTTTTTT.

This clonotype was counted ten times or more. V usage is TRBV12-3 or TRBV12-4 and J usage is TRBJ2-2; TRBD2 matches at 9 bases. J lost 3 bases, V lost 7 bases, and 6 bases had no gene match. This CDR3 contains 15 residues. The CDR3 region has the DNA TGTGCCAGCATCTATAGCGGGAGATACACCGGGGAGCTGTTTTTT. This gives the protein CASIYSGRYTGELFF.

The chain carries TRBV20-1 and TRBJ2-7, with 7 bases identical to TRBD1. V was pared by 5 bases and J by 3 bases, with 7 bases of the junction left unmatched. CDR1 and CDR2 (germline): DFQATT, SNEGSKA (reference sequence). The CDR3 spans 13 residues. The CDR3 region is CSAADRMFYEQYF. As DNA, the CDR3 is TGCAGTGCTGCGGACAGGATGTTCTACGAGCAGTACTTC.

This clonotype showed up many times. This chain joins TRBV20-1 and TRBJ2-7; D remains unclear. With 1 base removed from V and 0 bases from J, the gap between germline ends came to 7 bases. The CDR3 is made up of 13 amino acids. The germline CDR1 and CDR2 sequences are DFQATT and SNEGSKA (reference sequence). In DNA form, the CDR3 reads TGCAGTGCTAGAGGGCAGGACTCCTACGAGCAGTACTTC. Protein sequence: CSARGQDSYEQYF.

The gene calls are TRBV20-1 and TRBJ2-7; 10 nucleotides align to TRBD2. V trimming: 5 bases; J trimming: 1 base; junction bases outside the gene matches: 8. This CDR3 is built from 15 residues. Germline values: CDR1 DFQATT, CDR2 SNEGSKA (reference sequence). CDR3 sequence: CSAGRTSGVSYEQYF. The CDR3 DNA reads as TGCAGTGCTGGTCGAACTAGCGGGGTTTCCTACGAGCAGTACTTC.

This clonotype is a singleton in its sample. The rearrangement joins TRBV7-9 to TRBJ2-7, with a weak D call TRBD1 (6 bases). Per the germline V gene, CDR1 is SEHNR and CDR2 is FQNEAQ (reference sequence). This CDR3 comprises 14 residues. V was pared by 5 bases and J by 2 bases, with 13 bases between. The CDR3 DNA sequence: TGTGCCAGCAGCGCCGCCGGGACAACCTACGAGCAGTACTTC. Protein sequence: CASSAAGTTYEQYF.

The chain employs TRBV6-2 or TRBV6-3 and TRBJ2-7, with D hard to call. The CDR3 has 14 residues. Germline assignment: CDR1 MNHEY and CDR2 SVGEGT. V lost 2 bases and J 8 bases, leaving 16 bases between the germline ends. The CDR3 protein is CASSYRYDALKQYF. The CDR3 DNA follows: TGTGCCAGCAGTTACCGTTACGACGCTCTCAAGCAGTACTTC.

This clonotype has at least ten counts. The chain recombines TRBV28 with TRBJ2-1, with TRBD2 matching over 7 bases. J was trimmed by 7 bases and V by 5 bases; bases with no gene match: 11. This CDR3 has 15 residues. Looked up from germline, CDR1 is MDHEN and CDR2 is SYDVKM. The CDR3 is CASSTAGIKHNEQFF. As DNA, the CDR3 is TGTGCCAGCAGTACAGCGGGAATCAAGCATAATGAGCAGTTCTTC.

This clonotype was detected ten times or more. The rearrangement joins TRBV30 to TRBJ2-2; D perhaps matches TRBD2 (6 bases). CDR3 length: 13 residues. Germline CDR1 GTSNPN, CDR2 SVGIG (reference sequence). Trimming took off 3 bases at V and 7 bases at J, with 12 bases between the two ends. CDR3 loop: CAWRPGESGELFF. Here the CDR3 DNA reads TGTGCCTGGAGGCCGGGGGAGAGCGGGGAGCTGTTTTTT. Combining the CDR3 with reference TRBV30 and TRBJ2-2 gives the whole variable domain SQTIHQWPATLVQPVGSPLSLECTVEGTSNPNLYWYRQAAGRGLQLLFYSVGIGQISSEVPQNLSASRPQDRQFILSSKKLLLSDSGFYLCAWRPGESGELFFGEGSRLTVL.

The chain links TRBV30 to TRBJ2-2; D may be TRBD1 (5 bases). V shed 2 bases and J shed 5 bases, with 9 bases lying between them. CDR3 size: 13 residues. Per the germline V gene, CDR1 is GTSNPN and CDR2 is SVGIG (reference sequence). The CDR3 protein is CAWSSQGTGELFF. As DNA, the CDR3 is TGTGCCTGGAGTTCGCAGGGTACCGGGGAGCTGTTTTTT.

This clonotype was counted only a few times. This rearrangement joins TRBV5-6 to TRBJ1-2, with a weak D call TRBD1 (6 bases). Between the trimmed V and J ends, which lost 4 bases and 8 bases, there was a span of 24 bases. The CDR3 totals 16 residues. Germline V lookup: CDR1 SGHDT, CDR2 YYEEEE. The CDR3 DNA follows: TGTGCCAGCAGCCCCGGCGGGACACGGGGCCATCGGGGCTACACCTTC. As protein: CASSPGGTRGHRGYTF.

The table lists this clonotype with many counts. This chain connects TRBV6-8 to TRBJ1-1; D is ambiguous. CDR1 is MNHGY, CDR2 SAAAGT, per germline. Trimming removed 10 bases at V and 1 base at J, with 16 bases between. The length of the CDR3 is 14 residues. In DNA, the CDR3 is TGTGCCACCTATTCGGGTTCGGGGAACACTGAAGCTTTCTTT. It encodes CATYSGSGNTEAFF.